The 17 T cell receptor beta chains presented below share a single source sample, sequenced in a study of T-cell reconstitution after alpha-beta-depleted transplantation in children. Unique molecular identifiers featured in how the TCRbeta library was prepared. One entry per CDR3 protein results from TCRdb running MiXCR on the PCR reads. The profile shows roughly 120,000 distinct CDR3 sequences, about a tenth of them singletons. The sample here was PBMCs, taken before TCRalphabeta/CD19-depleted stem cell transplant. Receptors originate from a boy younger than 10 with acute lymphoblastic leukemia, due to receive a stem cell transplant.

This chain connects TRBV14 to TRBJ1-2, with TRBD1 matching over 9 bases. CDR1 and CDR2 from the germline V gene are SGHDN and FVKESK. After removal of 2 bases from V and 4 bases from J, the junction contained 5 bases not matched to a gene. The CDR3 extends over 15 amino acids. In DNA, the CDR3 is TGTGCCAGCAGCCAAAAAAGACAGGGGGGCTATGGCTACACCTTC. This gives the protein CASSQKRQGGYGYTF.

This clonotype was detected many times. The chain uses TRBV27 and TRBJ2-1; D is unclear. Trimming shortened V by 2 bases and J by 7 bases, and 9 bases separated the two germline ends. CDR1 MNHEY and CDR2 SMNVEV come from the germline V gene (reference sequence). This CDR3 has 13 residues. Written as DNA, the CDR3 is TGTGCCAGCAGTTTAGAGAGCTGGAATGAGCAGTTCTTC. This sequence encodes CASSLESWNEQFF.

This clonotype was found many times. This sequence joins TRBV5-1 and TRBJ1-1; 9 bases fit TRBD1. V lost 3 bases and J lost 1; bases outside the gene matches: 1. The CDR3 loop spans 14 amino acids. Germline CDR1 is SGHRS and CDR2 is YFSETQ. This chain's CDR3 is CASSSGQGNTEAFF. Here the CDR3 DNA reads TGCGCCAGCAGCTCGGGACAGGGGAACACTGAAGCTTTCTTT.

The chain uses TRBV15 and TRBJ1-5, with a weak D call TRBD1 (5 bases). Germline lookup yields CDR1 LNHNV and CDR2 YYDKDF (reference sequence). Between the trimmed V and J ends, which lost 3 bases and 7 bases, there was a span of 10 bases. The CDR3 extends over 13 amino acids. The CDR3 loop reads CATSSQGWQPQHF. In nucleotides, the CDR3 is TGTGCCACCAGCAGTCAGGGTTGGCAGCCCCAGCATTTT.

The V and J genes are TRBV3-1 and TRBJ2-7, with D tentatively TRBD2 (5 bases). CDR3 length: 14 amino acids. Trimming left V 4 bases short and J 2 bases short, with 12 bases between. Germline V gene sequence: CDR1 LGHDT, CDR2 YNNKEL (reference sequence). The CDR3 DNA reads TGTGCCAGCAGCCCAGATTTGCGGGCCTACGAGCAGTACTTC. Encoded protein: CASSPDLRAYEQYF.

The rearrangement joins TRBV30 to TRBJ1-1, with no clear D. This CDR3 comprises 11 residues. CDR1 is GTSNPN, CDR2 SVGIG, per germline (reference sequence). V was pared by 3 bases and J by 3 bases, with 5 bases between. CDR3 loop: CAWRRDTEAFF. Written as DNA, the CDR3 is TGTGCCTGGAGAAGGGACACTGAAGCTTTCTTT. Looking up the rest from reference TRBV30 and TRBJ1-1 gives the full variable domain: SQTIHQWPATLVQPVGSPLSLECTVEGTSNPNLYWYRQAAGRGLQLLFYSVGIGQISSEVPQNLSASRPQDRQFILSSKKLLLSDSGFYLCAWRRDTEAFFGQGTRLTVV.

This clonotype showed up many times. The genes are TRBV7-2 and TRBJ2-3, with 8 bases matching TRBD1. The CDR3 consists of 16 residues. Per germline, CDR1 SGHTA and CDR2 FQGNSA. Trimming at V came to 5 bases and at J to 2 bases, leaving 9 bases not matched to a gene. In nucleotides, the CDR3 is TGTGCCAGCAGCGCCGGGACAGGTCTTTACACAGATACGCAGTATTTT. As protein: CASSAGTGLYTDTQYF. Looking up the rest from reference TRBV7-2 and TRBJ2-3 gives the full variable domain: GAGVSQSPSNKVTEKGKDVELRCDPISGHTALYWYRQSLGQGLEFLIYFQGNSAPDKSGLPSDRFSAERTGGSVSTLTIQRTQQEDSAVYLCASSAGTGLYTDTQYFGPGTRLTVL.

Remarks on this clonotype: This likely comes from a read error, as the CDR3 has no conserved phenylalanine or tryptophan at its end. The J gene is TRBJ1-6, the V gene TRBV11-2, with unresolved D. CDR1 SGHAT and CDR2 FQNNGV come from the germline V gene. Trimming pared 0 bases from V and 9 bases from J, leaving 12 bases between. CDR3 length equals 15 residues. This chain's CDR3 is CASSLERTAISPLHY. The CDR3 DNA reads TGTGCCAGCAGCTTAGAACGAACAGCGATTTCACCCCTCCACTAT.

This clonotype was seen only a few times. The V call is TRBV5-1, the J call TRBJ2-1, with 13 bases matching TRBD2. The germline V gene encodes CDR1 SGHRS and CDR2 YFSETQ. With V trimmed by 4 bases and J by 6 bases, 13 bases remained unmatched. CDR3 length equals 18 residues. As DNA, the CDR3 is TGCGCCAGCAGCCTTATACTAGCGGGAGGGCGTTACCTCAATGAGCAGTTCTTC. This sequence encodes CASSLILAGGRYLNEQFF.

The chain uses TRBV7-6 and TRBJ1-1, with D perhaps TRBD1 (6 bases). Deletions cut 2 bases from V and 10 bases from J, with 14 bases between. The germline gives CDR1 SGHVS, CDR2 FNYEAQ. The CDR3 is 13 amino acids. The CDR3 reads CASSLIQGSSAFF. CDR3 sequence (DNA): TGTGCCAGCAGCTTAATTCAGGGGAGTTCAGCTTTCTTT.

This clonotype was detected ten times or more. The chain joins TRBV5-1 to TRBJ2-3; 7 bases match TRBD1. Trimming removed 4 bases from V and 0 bases from J; junction bases left unmatched: 5. CDR3 length: 15 residues. Germline values: CDR1 SGHRS, CDR2 YFSETQ. As DNA, the CDR3 is TGCGCCAGCAGCATCCGGACAGGTAGCACAGATACGCAGTATTTT. It codes for CASSIRTGSTDTQYF.

The genes are TRBV30 and TRBJ2-3; D unresolved. Trimming pared 0 bases from V and 5 bases from J, leaving 6 bases between. This CDR3 spans 12 amino acids. Germline loops: CDR1 GTSNPN, CDR2 SVGIG (reference sequence). In DNA, the CDR3 is TGTGCCTGGAGTGTACTTCAAGATACGCAGTATTTT. Protein: CAWSVLQDTQYF.

The chain couples TRBV30 to TRBJ1-1, with D possibly matching TRBD1 (5 bases). CDR1 and CDR2 from the germline V gene are GTSNPN and SVGIG (reference sequence). This CDR3 is 13 amino acids long. Trimming cost V 7 bases and J 4 bases, with 16 bases left between them. The CDR3: CASRAGRGTEAFF. Written as DNA, the CDR3 is TGTGCCTCCCGCGCCGGGAGGGGCACTGAAGCTTTCTTT.

At least ten counts were recorded for this clonotype. The CDR3 reads CASSAISGTGFSYEQYF. The CDR3 region has the DNA TGCGCCAGCAGCGCTATATCCGGGACAGGGTTCTCCTACGAGCAGTACTTC. The genes are TRBV5-1 and TRBJ2-7; 9 nucleotides line up with TRBD1. Trimming took 4 bases from V and 0 from J; bases not matched to a gene: 11. The CDR3 loop spans 17 amino acids. Germline CDR1 SGHRS, CDR2 YFSETQ.

This clonotype was counted ten times or more. This chain connects TRBV5-1 to TRBJ2-3; 9 bases map to TRBD2. This CDR3 contains 16 residues. Per the germline V gene, CDR1 is SGHRS and CDR2 is YFSETQ. V trimming: 0 bases; J trimming: 4 bases; junction bases outside the gene matches: 6. The CDR3 region has the DNA TGCGCCAGCAGCTTGGATGTGGCGGGAGGGCCAGATACGCAGTATTTT. It codes for CASSLDVAGGPDTQYF. Filled out from reference TRBV5-1 and TRBJ2-3, the complete variable domain reads KAGVTQTPRYLIKTRGQQVTLSCSPISGHRSVSWYQQTPGQGLQFLFEYFSETQRNKGNFPGRFSGRQFSNSRSEMNVSTLELGDSALYLCASSLDVAGGPDTQYFGPGTRLTVL.

A few counts support this clonotype. The chain links TRBV20-1 to TRBJ2-1, with 12 bases lining up with TRBD2. Germline V gene sequence: CDR1 DFQATT, CDR2 SNEGSKA (reference sequence). The CDR3 contains 15 residues. Trimming removed 8 bases from V and 8 bases from J; junction bases left unmatched: 13. The CDR3 sequence is CSPLGPSGRADEQFF. CDR3 bases: TGCAGTCCCCTAGGCCCTAGCGGGAGGGCCGATGAGCAGTTCTTC.

The sample holds a few counts of this clonotype. The chain links TRBV7-8 to TRBJ2-5; D remains ambiguous. This CDR3 spans 14 amino acids. Trimming removed 5 bases from V and 1 base from J, with 11 bases in between. CDR1 is SGHVS, CDR2 FQNEAQ, per germline. CDR3 sequence reads: CASSPPSTQETQYF. DNA of the CDR3: TGTGCCAGCAGCCCTCCGAGTACCCAAGAGACCCAGTACTTC.